Listed here are 21 T cell receptor beta chains from one sample, sequenced in a study of control samples from healthy donors and cancer patients. Repertoires were generated with immunoSEQ multiplex PCR, while TCRdb's copy carries only in-frame clones and drops some. The data show 98,000 or so clones, with about 80% seen just once and about 10% held by the top ten. Material for sequencing was blood. All receptors come from a woman aged 25 to 39 in good health.

This clone was seen a handful of times. The chain carries TRBV19 and TRBJ1-1; TRBD1 matches 7 bases. CDR3 length equals 15 residues. Germline CDR1 is LNHDA and CDR2 is SQIVND (reference sequence). The junction had 6 bases not matched to a gene; V was cut back by 4 bases and J by 1 base. The CDR3 region is CASSRETGPNTEAFF. The CDR3 DNA reads as TGTGCCAGTAGTAGGGAGACAGGGCCGAACACTGAAGCTTTCTTT.

V and J are TRBV6-2 or TRBV6-3 and TRBJ1-2; 7 bases match TRBD1. J gave up 5 bases and V 6 bases, and 21 bases lay outside the gene matches. CDR1 is MNHEY and CDR2 is SVGEGT in the germline V gene. The CDR3 spans 18 residues. In DNA form, the CDR3 reads TGTGCCAGCAGCCCCCCACCGGGACAGAAAATCGGCTATTATGGCTACACCTTC. Protein product: CASSPPPGQKIGYYGYTF.

Remarks on this clone: Its ends do not fully match the called genes, so a read error is possible. J is TRBJ2-5 and V is TRBV4-2, with 8 nucleotides matching TRBD2. The CDR3 has 15 amino acids. Germline V gene lookup returns CDR1 LGHNA and CDR2 YNFKEQ. Here the CDR3 DNA reads TGTGCCAGCAGCCAAGGACGGGGGGGCCAAAAGACCCAGTACTTC. Translated: CASSQGRGGQKTQYF.

This chain joins TRBV10-1 and TRBJ2-1; no firm D call. Trimming removed 0 bases at V and 8 bases at J, with 8 bases between. The germline gives CDR1 WNHNN, CDR2 SYGVQD (reference sequence). The CDR3 length is 13 residues. The DNA of the CDR3 is TGCGCCAGCAGTGAGTCGCCTTCCTATGAGCAGTTCTTC. It translates to CASSESPSYEQFF.

The chain combines TRBV30 with TRBJ1-1, with a tentative D call TRBD1 (5 bases). V was clipped by 3 bases and J by 3 bases, with 11 bases between them. Per the germline V gene, CDR1 is GTSNPN and CDR2 is SVGIG (reference sequence). The CDR3 extends over 13 amino acids. Written as DNA, the CDR3 is TGTGCCTGGAGAGGACGGGGGGACACTGAAGCTTTCTTT. Its translation is CAWRGRGDTEAFF.

The chain carries TRBV20-1 and TRBJ2-1; the D is unclear. CDR1 DFQATT and CDR2 SNEGSKA come from the germline V gene (reference sequence). This CDR3 comprises 11 residues. Trimming left V 3 bases short and J 0 bases short, with 0 bases between. The CDR3 region is CSASSYNEQFF. The CDR3 DNA reads as TGCAGTGCTAGCTCCTACAATGAGCAGTTCTTC.

This chain joins TRBV6-7 and TRBJ2-7; 9 bases agree with TRBD2. TRBV6-7 belongs to the ORF category, with a function that is uncertain. After removal of 7 bases from V and 4 bases from J, the junction contained 14 bases not matched to a gene. CDR3 length equals 16 residues. The CDR3 is CASTPGPSGALYEQYF. The CDR3 region has the DNA TGTGCCAGCACCCCGGGGCCTAGCGGGGCCCTTTACGAGCAGTACTTC.

V usage is TRBV11-2 and J usage is TRBJ2-7, with a tentative D call TRBD2 (6 bases). Germline V gene sequence: CDR1 SGHAT, CDR2 FQNNGV. V lost 3 bases and J lost 2, with 11 bases in between. The CDR3 is 14 residues long. As DNA, the CDR3 is TGTGCCAGCAGCTTTCGGGGCGGGGCCTACGAGCAGTACTTC. This sequence encodes CASSFRGGAYEQYF.

The chain uses TRBV5-1 and TRBJ2-2, with D unclear. CDR1 is SGHRS, CDR2 YFSETQ, per germline. V was cut by 4 bases and J by 7 bases, with 5 bases left in between. The CDR3 has 11 amino acids. CDR3 DNA: TGCGCCAGCAGCGTTGGCGGGGAGCTGTTTTTT. Translated, it gives CASSVGGELFF.

V gene TRBV30 combines with J gene TRBJ2-1, with D perhaps matching TRBD2 (7 bases). V lost 2 bases and J lost 4, with 12 bases in between. The CDR3 runs 14 residues. Germline V CDR1 and CDR2: GTSNPN, SVGIG (reference sequence). CDR3 nucleotide sequence: TGTGCCTGGAGTAGGGGGGGCCAGTACAATGAGCAGTTCTTC. This sequence encodes CAWSRGGQYNEQFF.

This clone has only one observation. The J gene is TRBJ2-1, the V gene TRBV7-6; perhaps D is TRBD1 or TRBD2 (5 bases each). The ends were cut back, 1 base at V and 6 bases at J, with 22 bases in the middle. This CDR3 is 18 amino acids long. The germline CDR1 and CDR2 sequences are SGHVS and FNYEAQ. In DNA, the CDR3 is TGTGCCAGCAGCTTAGAAGTTCCAGGGAGCTTTGAAGGCAATGAGCAGTTCTTC. Translation: CASSLEVPGSFEGNEQFF.

J is TRBJ2-7 and V is TRBV6-6; 7 bases line up with TRBD1. Germline trimming cut 7 bases from V and 6 bases from J; bases unmatched to any gene: 15. Germline V gene sequence: CDR1 MNHNY, CDR2 SVGAGI (reference sequence). This CDR3 has 15 amino acids. CDR3 DNA: TGTGCCAGCACCCCCGGGACAGCCCTTGGGGTCGAGCAGTACTTC. It is translated as CASTPGTALGVEQYF.

This chain links TRBV19 with TRBJ2-4, with D perhaps TRBD1 or TRBD2 (5 bases each). V was clipped by 7 bases and J by 0 bases, with 19 bases between them. This CDR3 contains 17 residues. Germline CDR1 reads LNHDA; CDR2 reads SQIVND (reference sequence). CDR3 sequence (DNA): TGTGCCAGTACCTCCGAGGCAGGGACCTTAGCCAAAAACATTCAGTACTTC. Amino acids: CASTSEAGTLAKNIQYF.

This clone has a handful of counts. The chain recombines TRBV24-1 with TRBJ1-2; TRBD1 aligns across 7 bases. The germline gives CDR1 KGHDR, CDR2 SFDVKD. V shed 4 bases, J shed 4 bases, and the junction held 2 bases outside the gene matches. CDR3 length equals 13 residues. The DNA of the CDR3 is TGTGCCACCAGTGACCGGGACAGCTATGGCTACACCTTC. Translating it yields CATSDRDSYGYTF.

This rearrangement joins TRBV7-8 to TRBJ1-2, with D maybe TRBD1 (5 bases). The CDR3 extends over 16 amino acids. Germline CDR1 and CDR2: SGHVS and FQNEAQ. V dropped 0 bases and J dropped 4 bases, with 15 bases sitting between them. CDR3 in amino acids: CASSLAAGTRSYGYTF. CDR3 DNA: TGTGCCAGCAGCTTAGCGGCAGGGACCCGGAGCTATGGCTACACCTTC.

The rearrangement links TRBV3-1 (or the pseudogene TRBV3-2) to TRBJ2-7; no definite D call. The CDR3 is 13 residues long. Trimming stripped 3 bases from V and 4 bases from J, with 10 bases between. Per the germline V gene, CDR1 is LGHDT and CDR2 is YNNKEL (reference sequence). The CDR3 DNA follows: TGTGCCAGCAGCCACGGAACCTTATACGAGCAGTACTTC. It encodes CASSHGTLYEQYF.

CDR3 amino acids: CSVEVQGSWQYF. The DNA for the CDR3 is TGCAGCGTTGAAGTACAGGGTAGTTGGCAGTACTTC. This chain joins TRBV29-1 and TRBJ2-7, with D possibly matching TRBD1 (6 bases). With 1 base removed from V and 9 bases from J, the gap between germline ends came to 13 bases. Germline V gene data show CDR1 as SQVTM and CDR2 as ANQGSEA. CDR3 length: 12 residues.

The chain has TRBV7-2 and TRBJ1-2; TRBD1 might be the D (5 bases). This CDR3 is built from 17 residues. The ends were cut back, 1 base at V and 0 bases at J, with 15 bases in the middle. Germline lookup yields CDR1 SGHTA and CDR2 FQGNSA. CDR3 bases: TGTGCCAGCAGCTTAGGAATGGGGGGGACCTCTAACTATGGCTACACCTTC. Its protein product is CASSLGMGGTSNYGYTF.

The chain has TRBV10-3 and TRBJ2-3; 7 bases are a match to TRBD2. This CDR3 contains 13 residues. After removal of 4 bases from V and 7 bases from J, the junction contained 5 bases not matched to a gene. Germline V CDR1 and CDR2: ENHRY, SYGVKD. The CDR3 bases are TGTGCCATCAGTGCGGGAGCGGGGTATACGCAGTATTTT. This encodes CAISAGAGYTQYF.

The chain recombines TRBV6-5 with TRBJ2-1; 11 bases are shared with TRBD2. This CDR3 has 15 residues. CDR1 MNHEY and CDR2 SVGAGI come from the germline V gene. V shed 3 bases, J shed 9 bases, and the junction held 7 bases outside the gene matches. CDR3 sequence reads: CASSYIAGGRGEQFF. CDR3 nucleotides: TGTGCCAGCAGTTATATAGCGGGGGGGCGTGGTGAGCAGTTCTTC.

In DNA, the CDR3 is TGTGCCAGCAGCCCAACTCGAGGGGGAAAATGGAATTCACCCCTCCACTTT. Protein product: CASSPTRGGKWNSPLHF. This chain links TRBV7-2 with TRBJ1-6; TRBD1 might be the D (6 bases). Germline CDR1 SGHTA, CDR2 FQGNSA. The CDR3 is 17 amino acids. V lost 5 bases, J lost 7 bases, and 21 bases lay in between.